This T cell receptor (beta chain) was documented in a study of response to subunit inactivated influenza vaccine. General study results and limits: Each seasonal influenza vaccination recruits few new T cells, the authors suggested.

TCRdb reanalysed the RT-PCR reads using MiXCR and keeps one entry per CDR3 protein. The sample has 860,000 or so distinct CDR3 sequences, roughly 20% seen once; the top ten hold about a tenth. From germline, CDR1 is DFQATT and CDR2 SNEGSKA (reference sequence). Trimming cost V 6 bases and J 10 bases; bases outside gene matches: 19. The CDR3 contains 16 residues. Turning to this clonotype: The antigen is undetermined.

Sample: PBMCs from blood, taken approximately 5 days after vaccination. The sequence was obtained from a man aged 45-60 years who received an inactivated influenza vaccine. The chain combines TRBV20-1 with TRBJ2-1, with TRBD1 identical over 9 bases. CDR3 bases: TGCAGTGCCAAACCTCATGCCGGGACAGGGCATTTGGAGCAGTTCTTC. This gives the protein CSAKPHAGTGHLEQFF.